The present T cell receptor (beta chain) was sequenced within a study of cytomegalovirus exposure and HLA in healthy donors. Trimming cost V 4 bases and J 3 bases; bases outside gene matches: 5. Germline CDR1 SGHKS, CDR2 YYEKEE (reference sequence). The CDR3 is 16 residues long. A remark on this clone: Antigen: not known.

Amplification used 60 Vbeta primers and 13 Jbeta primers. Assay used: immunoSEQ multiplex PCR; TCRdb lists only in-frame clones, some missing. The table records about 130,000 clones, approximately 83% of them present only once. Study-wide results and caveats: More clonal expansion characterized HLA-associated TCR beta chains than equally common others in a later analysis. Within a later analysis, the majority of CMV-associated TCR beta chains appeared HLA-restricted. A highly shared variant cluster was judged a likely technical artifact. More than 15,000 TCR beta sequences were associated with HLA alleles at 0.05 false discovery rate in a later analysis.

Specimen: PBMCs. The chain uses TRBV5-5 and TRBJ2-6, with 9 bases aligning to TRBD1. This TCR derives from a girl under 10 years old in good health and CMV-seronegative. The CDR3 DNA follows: TGTGCCAGCAGCGGCGGGACAGGGTTTGGGGCCAACGTCCTGACTTTC. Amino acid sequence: CASSGGTGFGANVLTF. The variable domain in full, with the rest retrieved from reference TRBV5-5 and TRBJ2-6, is DAGVTQSPTHLIKTRGQQVTLRCSPISGHKSVSWYQQVLGQGPQFIFQYYEKEERGRGNFPDRFSARQFPNYSSELNVNALLLGDSALYLCASSGGTGFGANVLTFGAGSRLTVL.